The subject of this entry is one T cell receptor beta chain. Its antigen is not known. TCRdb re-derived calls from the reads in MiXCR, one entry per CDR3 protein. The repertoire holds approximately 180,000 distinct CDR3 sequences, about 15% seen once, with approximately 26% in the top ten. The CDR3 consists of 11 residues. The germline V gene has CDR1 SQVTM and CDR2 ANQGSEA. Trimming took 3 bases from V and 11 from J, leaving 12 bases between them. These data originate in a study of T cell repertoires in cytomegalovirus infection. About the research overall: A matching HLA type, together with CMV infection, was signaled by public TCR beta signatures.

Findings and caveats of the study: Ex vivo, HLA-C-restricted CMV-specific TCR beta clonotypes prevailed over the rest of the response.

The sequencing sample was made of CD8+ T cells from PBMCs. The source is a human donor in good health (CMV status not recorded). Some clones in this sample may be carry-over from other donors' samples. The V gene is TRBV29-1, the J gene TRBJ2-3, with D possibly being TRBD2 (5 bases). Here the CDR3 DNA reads TGCAGCGTTGACACTAGGCTGGAGCAGTATTTT. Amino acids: CSVDTRLEQYF.